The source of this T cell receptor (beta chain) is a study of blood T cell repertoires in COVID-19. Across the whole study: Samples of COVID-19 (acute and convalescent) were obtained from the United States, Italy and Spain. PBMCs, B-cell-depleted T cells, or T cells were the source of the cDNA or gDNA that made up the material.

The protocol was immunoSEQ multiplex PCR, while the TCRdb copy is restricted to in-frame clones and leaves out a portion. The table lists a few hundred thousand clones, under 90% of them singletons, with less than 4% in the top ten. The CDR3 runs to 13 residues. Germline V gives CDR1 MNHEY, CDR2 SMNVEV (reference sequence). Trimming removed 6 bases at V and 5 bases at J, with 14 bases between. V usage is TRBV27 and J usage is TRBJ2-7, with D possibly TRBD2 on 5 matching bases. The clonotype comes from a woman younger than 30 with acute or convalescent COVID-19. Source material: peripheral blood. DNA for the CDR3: TGTGCCAGCAGACGAGGACTTTTTCACGAGCAGTACTTC. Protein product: CASRRGLFHEQYF.